These 16 T cell receptor beta chains were sequenced from one sample in a study of sequential checkpoint blockade in melanoma. The sample's treatment: randomized to nivolumab then ipilimumab (arm A) or the reverse (arm B). Generated by immunoSEQ multiplex PCR, the TCRdb table keeps only in-frame clones and is missing some. Of some 20,000 clones listed, under 65% are singletons. Specimen: CD8+ T cells sorted from blood (inferred from file names), collected from a patient given nivolumab and ipilimumab in sequence. The origin of the receptors is a human donor with melanoma.

This clone was counted between two and nine times. The chain couples TRBV4-2 to TRBJ1-4, with D possibly TRBD1 on 6 matching bases. Germline assignment: CDR1 LGHNA and CDR2 YNFKEQ. The ends were cut back, 5 bases at V and 8 bases at J, with 18 bases in the middle. CDR3 length: 15 amino acids. The CDR3 coding sequence is TGTGCCAGCAGCTTGGAGACAGGTCTATCCGAAAAACTGTTTTTT. Amino acids: CASSLETGLSEKLFF.

This clone was recorded only once. The J gene is TRBJ1-3, the V gene TRBV9; 9 bases are shared with TRBD1. V shed 4 bases, J shed 6 bases, and the junction held 8 bases outside the gene matches. Germline V lookup: CDR1 SGDLS, CDR2 YYNGEE. CDR3 length: 15 amino acids. The CDR3 sequence is CASSPPTGGENTIYF. The CDR3 DNA sequence: TGTGCCAGCAGCCCACCGACAGGGGGTGAAAACACCATATATTTT.

The chain joins TRBV7-8 to TRBJ2-5; TRBD1 or TRBD2 may be the D gene (7 bases each). The last part of the DNA fits TRBJ2-7 better; the J call may be wrong. Looked up from germline, CDR1 is SGHVS and CDR2 is FQNEAQ. The CDR3 covers 15 residues. CDR3 bases: TGTGCCAGCAGCTCAGCGGGACAGCTTAACTACGAGCAGTACTTC. Its translation is CASSSAGQLNYEQYF.

The rearrangement uses TRBV19 and TRBJ1-4; TRBD1 agrees at 8 bases. Germline lookup yields CDR1 LNHDA and CDR2 SQIVND (reference sequence). Trimming took 9 bases from V and 5 from J; bases not matched to a gene: 14. The CDR3 loop spans 16 amino acids. In DNA, the CDR3 is TGTGCCAGCCGAGCCCTGGGACAGGCCGAAAATGAAAAACTGTTTTTT. This translates into CASRALGQAENEKLFF.

This clone was observed a handful of times. V and J are TRBV9 and TRBJ2-2; no clear D. This CDR3 comprises 12 residues. Germline CDR1 and CDR2: SGDLS and YYNGEE. V lost 4 bases and J 3 bases, leaving 4 bases between the germline ends. The CDR3 region is CASSSYTGELFF. CDR3 sequence (DNA): TGTGCCAGCAGCTCCTACACCGGGGAGCTGTTTTTT.

The chain combines TRBV5-6 with TRBJ2-4; D gene uncertain. Per germline, CDR1 SGHDT and CDR2 YYEEEE. V was pared by 0 bases and J by 11 bases, with 9 bases between. The CDR3 extends over 12 amino acids. The CDR3 reads CASSLAQQVQYF. The CDR3 nucleotides read TGTGCCAGCAGCTTGGCCCAGCAGGTTCAGTACTTC. Looking up the rest from reference TRBV5-6 and TRBJ2-4 gives the full variable domain: DAGVTQSPTHLIKTRGQQVTLRCSPKSGHDTVSWYQQALGQGPQFIFQYYEEEERQRGNFPDRFSGHQFPNYSSELNVNALLLGDSALYLCASSLAQQVQYFGAGTRLSVL.

The chain links TRBV7-9 to TRBJ2-5, with D unclear. The closer fit of TRBJ2-7 to the DNA end suggests the J call may be wrong. The CDR3 spans 15 residues. The germline V gene has CDR1 SEHNR and CDR2 FQNEAQ (reference sequence). The CDR3 here is CASSLGPGFAYEQYF. CDR3 DNA sequence: TGTGCCAGCAGCTTAGGGCCAGGTTTTGCCTACGAGCAGTACTTC.

A note on this clone: The junction differs from germline at one of its ends, possibly a read error. The CDR3 DNA follows: TGCAGCGTAGAAGTGAGGGTTGGCGAGCAGTACTTC. It codes for CSVEVRVGEQYF. J is TRBJ2-7 and V is TRBV29-1, with a possible D match to TRBD2 (5 bases). The V gene's germline CDR1 is SQVTM and CDR2 ANQGSEA. CDR3 length: 12 residues.

The chain recombines TRBV13 with TRBJ2-7; 10 bases map to TRBD1. J gave up 5 bases and V 2 bases, and 12 bases lay outside the gene matches. The V gene's germline CDR1 is PRHDT and CDR2 FYEKMQ (reference sequence). This CDR3 has 17 amino acids. Here the CDR3 reads CASSLSFGQGEGDEQYF. Here the CDR3 DNA reads TGTGCCAGCAGCTTATCGTTTGGACAGGGGGAAGGTGACGAGCAGTACTTC.

This chain uses TRBV5-8 with TRBJ2-7; TRBD1 aligns across 8 bases. Trimming at V came to 10 bases and at J to 3 bases, leaving 6 bases not matched to a gene. The CDR3 has 12 amino acids. Germline V gives CDR1 SGHTS, CDR2 YDEGEE. The CDR3 region is CAGDRNFYEQYF. As DNA, the CDR3 is TGTGCCGGGGACAGGAACTTCTACGAGCAGTACTTC.

The chain uses TRBV2 and TRBJ2-5; 13 bases match TRBD2. Germline V gives CDR1 SNHLY, CDR2 FYNNEI. This CDR3 region has 18 residues. V trimming: 10 bases; J trimming: 5 bases; junction bases outside the gene matches: 19. CDR3 region: CATSGTSGIYSPEETQYF. CDR3 nucleotides: TGTGCCACTTCCGGGACTAGCGGGATATATTCCCCTGAGGAGACCCAGTACTTC.

The V call is TRBV4-2, the J call TRBJ1-5; 8 bases are shared with TRBD1. V trimming: 0 bases; J trimming: 5 bases; junction bases outside the gene matches: 3. Germline V CDR1 and CDR2: LGHNA, YNFKEQ. The length of the CDR3 is 15 residues. The CDR3 is CASSQESRGHQPQHF. In DNA form, the CDR3 reads TGTGCCAGCAGCCAAGAAAGCAGGGGGCATCAGCCCCAGCATTTT.

This chain's CDR3 is CASSGLAGDTQYF. The CDR3 DNA is TGTGCCAGCAGTGGACTAGCGGGAGATACGCAGTATTTT. The chain recombines TRBV6-5 with TRBJ2-3; TRBD2 matches 11 bases. The CDR3 consists of 13 residues. J was trimmed by 5 bases and V by 5 bases; bases with no gene match: 0. Germline V gives CDR1 MNHEY, CDR2 SVGAGI.

This clone was seen only once. The chain has TRBV9 and TRBJ2-7; TRBD1 agrees at 9 bases. The CDR3 length is 16 residues. The trim removed 2 bases at V and 0 bases at J, leaving 6 bases unmatched. Germline V gives CDR1 SGDLS, CDR2 YYNGEE. The CDR3 spells CASSVAGTGSSYEQYF. DNA of the CDR3: TGTGCCAGCAGCGTCGCCGGGACAGGGAGCTCCTACGAGCAGTACTTC.

This clone was recorded a few times. The chain combines TRBV7-9 with TRBJ1-2; possibly TRBD1 for D (6 bases). V gave up 2 bases and J gave up 6 bases, with 13 bases separating them. CDR3 length equals 14 residues. In germline, CDR1 is SEHNR, CDR2 FQNEAQ (reference sequence). The CDR3 sequence is CASSLSNRDDGYTF. The CDR3, as DNA: TGTGCCAGCAGCTTAAGCAACAGGGACGATGGCTACACCTTC.

This chain connects TRBV7-6 to TRBJ1-6; possibly TRBD1 for D (5 bases). Trimming stripped 2 bases from V and 7 bases from J, with 9 bases between. CDR3 length: 14 amino acids. In germline, CDR1 is SGHVS, CDR2 FNYEAQ. In DNA form, the CDR3 reads TGTGCCAGCAGCTTAATTGGGGCCAATTCACCCCTCCACTTT. Protein product: CASSLIGANSPLHF.